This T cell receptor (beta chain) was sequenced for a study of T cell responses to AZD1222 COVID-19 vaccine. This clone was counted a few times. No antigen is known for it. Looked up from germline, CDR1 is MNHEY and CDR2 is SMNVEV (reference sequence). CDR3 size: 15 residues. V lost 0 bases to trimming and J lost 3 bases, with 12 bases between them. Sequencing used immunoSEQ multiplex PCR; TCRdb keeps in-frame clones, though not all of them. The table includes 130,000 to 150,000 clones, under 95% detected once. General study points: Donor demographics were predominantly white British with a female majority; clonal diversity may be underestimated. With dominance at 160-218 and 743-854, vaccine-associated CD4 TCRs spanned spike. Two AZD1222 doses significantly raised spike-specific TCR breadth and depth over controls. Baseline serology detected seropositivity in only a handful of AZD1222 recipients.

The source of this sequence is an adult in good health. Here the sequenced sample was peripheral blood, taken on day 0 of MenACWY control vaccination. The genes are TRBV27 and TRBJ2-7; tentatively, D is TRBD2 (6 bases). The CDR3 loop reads CASSLSGRDLYEQYF. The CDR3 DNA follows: TGTGCCAGCAGTTTATCAGGGCGGGACCTCTACGAGCAGTACTTC.